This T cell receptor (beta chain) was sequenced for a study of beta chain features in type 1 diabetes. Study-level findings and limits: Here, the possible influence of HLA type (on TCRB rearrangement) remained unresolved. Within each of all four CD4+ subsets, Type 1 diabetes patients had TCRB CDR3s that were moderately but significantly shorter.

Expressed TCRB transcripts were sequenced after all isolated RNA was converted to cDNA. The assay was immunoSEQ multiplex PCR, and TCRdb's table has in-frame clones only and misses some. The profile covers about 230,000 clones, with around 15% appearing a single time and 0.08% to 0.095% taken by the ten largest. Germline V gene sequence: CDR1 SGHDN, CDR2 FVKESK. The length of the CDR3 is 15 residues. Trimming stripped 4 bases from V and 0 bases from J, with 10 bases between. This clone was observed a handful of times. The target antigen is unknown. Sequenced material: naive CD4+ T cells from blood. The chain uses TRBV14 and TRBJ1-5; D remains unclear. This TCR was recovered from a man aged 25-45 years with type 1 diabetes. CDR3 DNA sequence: TGTGCCAGCAGCCGAGCGGGGATTAGCAATCAGCCCCAGCATTTT. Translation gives CASSRAGISNQPQHF.